This record looks at one TCR beta chain sequence and its context. The data were obtained in a study of blood T cell repertoires in COVID-19. Study at large: The United States, Italy and Spain supplied acute and convalescent COVID-19 samples. T cells, B-cell-depleted T cells, or PBMCs supplied cDNA or gDNA.

Participants were aged about 18 to 100 years from roughly 26 US areas. Authors' data handling: Using reference gene primer amplification, nucleated cell counts were estimated. The method was immunoSEQ multiplex PCR; TCRdb's version includes in-frame clones alone and lacks a portion of them. V and J calls and clone size are those listed in that table; D and trimming were worked out from the DNA. Of over 300,000 clones listed, nearly 90% are singletons. V was clipped by 3 bases and J by 5 bases, with 10 bases between them. The CDR3 is 12 amino acids. Germline loops: CDR1 GTSNPN, CDR2 SVGIG (reference sequence).

The sequence derives from a woman between 25 and 40 years old who had recovered from COVID-19. The sequencing sample was made of PBMCs or T cells enriched from blood (not recorded which). The chain carries TRBV30 and TRBJ2-5; D unclear. Here the CDR3 DNA reads TGTGCCTGGAGCGCCCCGGTTGAGACCCAGTACTTC. Translation: CAWSAPVETQYF.